The 22 T cell receptor beta chains listed next were all sequenced from one sample in a study of blood T cell repertoires in COVID-19. Sequencing was performed with immunoSEQ multiplex PCR; in TCRdb, only in-frame clones are kept and a portion is missing. The table shows hundreds of thousands of clones, with about 87% occurring only once. The sample consisted of peripheral blood. These receptors were collected from a woman aged 50 to 65 who had recovered from COVID-19.

V gene TRBV19 combines with J gene TRBJ1-5; 11 nucleotides agree with TRBD1. There are 14 residues in the CDR3. Germline CDR1 is LNHDA and CDR2 is SQIVND (reference sequence). Trimming at V came to 7 bases and at J to 5 bases, leaving 4 bases not matched to a gene. The CDR3 sequence: CASTLDRGHQPQHF. CDR3 nucleotide sequence: TGTGCCAGTACCCTGGACAGGGGGCATCAGCCCCAGCATTTT.

This clone was found a few times. The rearrangement joins TRBV12-3 or TRBV12-4 to TRBJ2-7; a weak D match, TRBD1 (6 bases). Trimming removed 3 bases from V and 2 bases from J, with 8 bases in between. The CDR3 length is 13 residues. The CDR3 is CASSFGQTYEQYF. CDR3 coding DNA: TGTGCCAGCAGTTTCGGACAGACCTACGAGCAGTACTTC.

This clone was recorded a few times. This sequence joins TRBV3-1 (or the pseudogene TRBV3-2) and TRBJ2-2; D perhaps matches TRBD2 (6 bases). CDR3 length: 14 residues. From germline, CDR1 is LGHDT and CDR2 YNNKEL (reference sequence). V lost 3 bases and J lost 2, with 7 bases in between. CDR3 sequence reads: CASSQGGNTGELFF. In nucleotides, the CDR3 is TGTGCCAGCAGCCAGGGGGGTAACACCGGGGAGCTGTTTTTT.

The V call is TRBV5-4, the J call TRBJ2-5, with D tentatively TRBD1 (6 bases). Germline V gives CDR1 SGHNT, CDR2 YYREEE (reference sequence). Trimming left V 1 base short and J 1 base short, with 11 bases between. The CDR3 consists of 15 residues. The CDR3 coding sequence is TGTGCCAGCAGCTTGTCCCCGACAGGCCAAGAGACCCAGTACTTC. Protein: CASSLSPTGQETQYF.

CDR3 bases: TGTGCCAGCTCACCACCGTCCAGCTCTGGAAACACCATATATTTT. Residues: CASSPPSSSGNTIYF. This chain joins TRBV18 and TRBJ1-3; no clear D gene. Trimming left V 0 bases short and J 0 bases short, with 6 bases between. The CDR3 runs to 15 residues. CDR1 is KGHSH, CDR2 LQKENI, per germline.

This rearrangement joins TRBV5-1 to TRBJ1-1; D possibly corresponds to TRBD1 (5 bases). V lost 2 bases and J 1 base, leaving 12 bases between the germline ends. This CDR3 has 15 amino acids. Per germline, CDR1 SGHRS and CDR2 YFSETQ. CDR3 coding DNA: TGCGCCAGCAGCTTACTGGGGCTCCCGAACACTGAAGCTTTCTTT. Protein: CASSLLGLPNTEAFF.

V is TRBV6-5 and J is TRBJ2-3; 9 positions agree with TRBD1. The V gene's germline CDR1 is MNHEY and CDR2 SVGAGI. The CDR3 extends over 15 amino acids. V gave up 0 bases and J gave up 5 bases; unmatched junction bases: 3. CDR3 sequence reads: CASSYSGQGIDTQYF. In DNA, the CDR3 is TGTGCCAGCAGTTACTCTGGACAGGGGATAGATACGCAGTATTTT.

The J gene is TRBJ1-2, the V gene TRBV27, with 8 bases that match TRBD1. The germline V gene encodes CDR1 MNHEY and CDR2 SMNVEV (reference sequence). Germline trimming cut 6 bases from V and 7 bases from J; bases unmatched to any gene: 10. The CDR3 runs to 14 residues. CDR3 nucleotide sequence: TGTGCCAGCAGCCGGACAGGGCAAGCGGGTGGCTACACCTTC. It codes for CASSRTGQAGGYTF.

The V gene is TRBV11-2, the J gene TRBJ2-3, with D possibly matching TRBD2 (5 bases). Germline CDR1 is SGHAT and CDR2 is FQNNGV. V dropped 5 bases and J dropped 4 bases, with 10 bases sitting between them. This CDR3 has 13 amino acids. The chain's CDR3 is CASSPRVADTQYF. The CDR3 DNA reads as TGTGCCAGCAGCCCGAGGGTGGCAGATACGCAGTATTTT.

The V call is TRBV28, the J call TRBJ1-5; the D is unclear. The V gene lost 2 bases and the J gene lost 0 bases, with 11 bases spanning the gap. This CDR3 contains 16 residues. CDR1 MDHEN and CDR2 SYDVKM come from the germline V gene. The chain's CDR3 is CASSLRRLNSNQPQHF. CDR3 nucleotide sequence: TGTGCCAGCAGTTTAAGGCGACTTAATAGCAATCAGCCCCAGCATTTT.

J is TRBJ2-1 and V is TRBV29-1; tentatively, D is TRBD1 (6 bases). The CDR3 contains 17 residues. Per germline, CDR1 SQVTM and CDR2 ANQGSEA. V lost 2 bases to trimming and J lost 4 bases, with 21 bases between them. The CDR3 region is CSVEFAARVRGYNEQFF. The DNA of the CDR3 is TGCAGCGTTGAATTTGCGGCACGTGTGAGGGGGTACAATGAGCAGTTCTTC.

This clone turned up a few times. In DNA form, the CDR3 reads TGTGCCAGCCTAGGGGAAAGCTACGAGCAGTACTTC. Translation gives CASLGESYEQYF. The gene calls are TRBV2 and TRBJ2-7, with D perhaps TRBD1 (5 bases). The V and J ends lost 8 bases and 3 bases respectively, with 11 bases between them. The CDR3 contains 12 residues. Germline V gene sequence: CDR1 SNHLY, CDR2 FYNNEI.

The chain uses TRBV28 and TRBJ2-5, with 9 bases that match TRBD2. Losses at the gene ends were 1 base for V and 5 bases for J; bases not matched to a gene: 11. The germline CDR1 and CDR2 sequences are MDHEN and SYDVKM. The CDR3 has 17 residues. The CDR3 bases are TGTGCCAGCAGTTTATCGGGACTAGCAATCGGTGGGGAGACCCAGTACTTC. Its translation is CASSLSGLAIGGETQYF.

This rearrangement joins TRBV21-1 to TRBJ1-1; TRBD1, as called in the table, went unchecked against the DNA. TRBV21-1 is recorded as a pseudogene. The CDR3 runs to 13 residues. This CDR3 reads CASSSEGGTEAFF. CDR3 in DNA: TGTGCCAGCAGCAGTGAAGGGGGCACTGAAGCTTTCTTT.

The chain links TRBV19 to TRBJ2-3, with TRBD2 as a possible D gene (5 bases). The V end lost 6 bases, the J end lost 3 bases, and 16 bases lay between the germline ends. CDR1 and CDR2 from the germline V gene are LNHDA and SQIVND (reference sequence). The CDR3 is 15 residues long. In DNA, the CDR3 is TGTGCCAGTAGCCCCGAAACTAGAGGTACAGATACGCAGTATTTT. This gives the protein CASSPETRGTDTQYF.

The chain combines TRBV19 with TRBJ1-6; D is undetermined. V lost 6 bases to trimming and J lost 7 bases, with 7 bases between them. Per germline, CDR1 LNHDA and CDR2 SQIVND (reference sequence). The CDR3 has 12 amino acids. CDR3 amino acids: CASSLQNSPLHF. The DNA of the CDR3 is TGTGCCAGTAGCCTACAGAATTCACCCCTCCACTTT.

This sequence joins TRBV29-1 and TRBJ2-5, with 11 bases lining up with TRBD1. The trim removed 3 bases at V and 5 bases at J, leaving 2 bases unmatched. Germline V gene data show CDR1 as SQVTM and CDR2 as ANQGSEA. The CDR3 is made up of 13 amino acids. CDR3 in DNA: TGCAGCGTTGACGGGACAGGGGGGGAGACCCAGTACTTC. Its protein product is CSVDGTGGETQYF.

The rearrangement joins TRBV10-3 to TRBJ2-2, with D possibly being TRBD1 (5 bases). The V gene's germline CDR1 is ENHRY and CDR2 SYGVKD. Trimming shortened V by 11 bases and J by 0 bases, and 13 bases separated the two germline ends. The CDR3 length is 14 residues. In DNA, the CDR3 is TGTGCCGCGAGCAGGGCCGCGAACACCGGGGAGCTGTTTTTT. Protein product: CAASRAANTGELFF.

The chain has TRBV15 and TRBJ1-6; D is undetermined. The length of the CDR3 is 17 residues. With 5 bases removed from V and 0 bases from J, the gap between germline ends came to 14 bases. In germline, CDR1 is LNHNV, CDR2 YYDKDF (reference sequence). CDR3 protein: CATSATLESSYNSPLHF. CDR3 in DNA: TGTGCCACCAGCGCTACATTGGAGAGCTCCTATAATTCACCCCTCCACTTT.

This clone was seen only once. CDR3 amino acids: CASSSGGELFF. As DNA, the CDR3 is TGTGCCAGCAGTTCGGGCGGGGAGCTGTTTTTT. The chain couples TRBV28 to TRBJ2-2; D remains ambiguous. The germline gives CDR1 MDHEN, CDR2 SYDVKM. V dropped 4 bases and J dropped 7 bases, with 4 bases sitting between them. This CDR3 comprises 11 residues.

The chain couples TRBV29-1 to TRBJ1-1; D uncertain. The CDR3 is made up of 12 amino acids. Trimming pared 7 bases from V and 1 base from J, leaving 10 bases between. Germline CDR1 is SQVTM and CDR2 is ANQGSEA. The CDR3 bases are TGCAGCGGGTTAGAGGCGAACACTGAAGCTTTCTTT. This encodes CSGLEANTEAFF.

J is TRBJ2-1 and V is TRBV6-5; D is unresolved. V was cut by 7 bases and J by 4 bases, with 17 bases left in between. CDR1 and CDR2 (germline): MNHEY, SVGAGI. This CDR3 spans 15 amino acids. In DNA form, the CDR3 reads TGTGCCAGCACCCGAGGAGTATCTACATACAATGAGCAGTTCTTC. Encoded protein: CASTRGVSTYNEQFF.